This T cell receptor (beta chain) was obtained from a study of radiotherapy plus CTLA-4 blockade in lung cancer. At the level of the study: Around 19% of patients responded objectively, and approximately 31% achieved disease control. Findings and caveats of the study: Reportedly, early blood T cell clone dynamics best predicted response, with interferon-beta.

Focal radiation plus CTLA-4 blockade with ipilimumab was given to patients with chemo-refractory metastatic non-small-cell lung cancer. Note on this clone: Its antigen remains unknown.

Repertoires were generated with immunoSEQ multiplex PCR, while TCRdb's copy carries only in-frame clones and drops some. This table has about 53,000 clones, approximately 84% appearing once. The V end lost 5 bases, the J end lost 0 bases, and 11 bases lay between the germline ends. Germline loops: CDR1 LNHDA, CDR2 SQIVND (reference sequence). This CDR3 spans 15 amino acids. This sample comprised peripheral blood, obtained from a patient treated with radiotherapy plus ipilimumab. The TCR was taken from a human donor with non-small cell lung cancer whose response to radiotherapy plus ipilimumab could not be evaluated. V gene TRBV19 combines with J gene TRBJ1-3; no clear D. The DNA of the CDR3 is TGTGCCAGTAGTGTAGGACTGATCTCTGGAAACACCATATATTTT. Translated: CASSVGLISGNTIYF.